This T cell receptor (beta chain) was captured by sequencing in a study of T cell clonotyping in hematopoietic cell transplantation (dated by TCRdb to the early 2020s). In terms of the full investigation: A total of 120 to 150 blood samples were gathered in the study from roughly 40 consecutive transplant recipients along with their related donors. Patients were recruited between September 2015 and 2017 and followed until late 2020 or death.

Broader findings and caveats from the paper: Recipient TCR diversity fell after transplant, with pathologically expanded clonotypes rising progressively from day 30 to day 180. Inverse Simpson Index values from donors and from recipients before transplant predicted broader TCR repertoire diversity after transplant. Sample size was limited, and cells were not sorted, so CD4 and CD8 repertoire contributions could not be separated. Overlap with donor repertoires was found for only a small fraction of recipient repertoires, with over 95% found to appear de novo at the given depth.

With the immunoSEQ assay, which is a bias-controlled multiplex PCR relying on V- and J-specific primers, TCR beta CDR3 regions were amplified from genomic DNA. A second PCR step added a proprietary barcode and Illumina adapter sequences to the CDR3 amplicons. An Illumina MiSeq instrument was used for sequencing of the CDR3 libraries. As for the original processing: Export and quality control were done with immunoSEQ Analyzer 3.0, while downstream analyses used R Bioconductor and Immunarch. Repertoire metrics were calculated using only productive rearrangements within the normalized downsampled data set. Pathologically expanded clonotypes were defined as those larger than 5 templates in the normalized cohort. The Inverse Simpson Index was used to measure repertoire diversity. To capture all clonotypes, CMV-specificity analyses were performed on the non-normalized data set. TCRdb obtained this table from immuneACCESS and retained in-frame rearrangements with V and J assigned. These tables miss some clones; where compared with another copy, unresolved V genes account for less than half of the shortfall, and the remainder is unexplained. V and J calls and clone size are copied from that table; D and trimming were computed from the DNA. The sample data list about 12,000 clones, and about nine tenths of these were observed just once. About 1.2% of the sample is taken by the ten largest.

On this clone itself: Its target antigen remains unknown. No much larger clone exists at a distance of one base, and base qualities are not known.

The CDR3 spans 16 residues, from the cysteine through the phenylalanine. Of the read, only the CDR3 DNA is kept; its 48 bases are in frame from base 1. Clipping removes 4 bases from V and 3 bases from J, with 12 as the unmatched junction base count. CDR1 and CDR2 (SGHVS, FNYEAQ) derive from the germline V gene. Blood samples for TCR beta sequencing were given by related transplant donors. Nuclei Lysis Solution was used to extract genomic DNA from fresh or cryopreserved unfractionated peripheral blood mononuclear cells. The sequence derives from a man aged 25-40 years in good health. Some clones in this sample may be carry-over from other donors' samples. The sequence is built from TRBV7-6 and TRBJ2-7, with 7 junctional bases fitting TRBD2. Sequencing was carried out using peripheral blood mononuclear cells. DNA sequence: TGTGCCAGCAGCTCCCAACAGGATACGGGGGGCTACGAGCAGTACTTC. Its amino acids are CASSSQQDTGGYEQYF.